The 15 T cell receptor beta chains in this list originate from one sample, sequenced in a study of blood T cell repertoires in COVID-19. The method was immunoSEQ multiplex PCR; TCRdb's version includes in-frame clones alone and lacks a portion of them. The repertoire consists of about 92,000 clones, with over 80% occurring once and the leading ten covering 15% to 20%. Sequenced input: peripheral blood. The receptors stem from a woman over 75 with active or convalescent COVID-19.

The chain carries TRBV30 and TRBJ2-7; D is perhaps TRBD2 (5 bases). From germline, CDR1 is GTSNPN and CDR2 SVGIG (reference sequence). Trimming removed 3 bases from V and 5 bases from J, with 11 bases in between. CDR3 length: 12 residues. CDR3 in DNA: TGTGCCTGGAGGGACTTCCACAACGAGCAGTACTTC. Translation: CAWRDFHNEQYF.

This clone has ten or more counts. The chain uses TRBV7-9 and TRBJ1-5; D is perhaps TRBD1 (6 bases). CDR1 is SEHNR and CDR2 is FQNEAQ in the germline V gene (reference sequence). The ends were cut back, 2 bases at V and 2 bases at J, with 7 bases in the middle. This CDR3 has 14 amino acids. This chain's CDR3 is CASSLSGGNQPQHF. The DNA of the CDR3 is TGTGCCAGCAGCTTATCAGGGGGCAATCAGCCCCAGCATTTT. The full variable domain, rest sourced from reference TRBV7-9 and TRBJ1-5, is DTGVSQNPRHKITKRGQNVTFRCDPISEHNRLYWYRQTLGQGPEFLTYFQNEAQLEKSRLLSDRFSAERPKGSFSTLEIQRTEQGDSAMYLCASSLSGGNQPQHFGDGTRLSIL.

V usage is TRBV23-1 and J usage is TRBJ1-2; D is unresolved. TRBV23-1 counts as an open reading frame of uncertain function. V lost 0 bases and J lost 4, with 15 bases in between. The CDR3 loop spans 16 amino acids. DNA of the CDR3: TGCGCCAGCAGTCAATCTCGGCAAGCTGGGCGCTATGGCTACACCTTC. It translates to CASSQSRQAGRYGYTF.

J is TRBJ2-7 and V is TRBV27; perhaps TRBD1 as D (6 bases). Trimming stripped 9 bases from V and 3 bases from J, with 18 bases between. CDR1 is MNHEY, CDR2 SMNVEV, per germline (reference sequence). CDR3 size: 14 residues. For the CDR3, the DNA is TGTGCCAGTGGACCACAGGGCGGGTACTACGAGCAGTACTTC. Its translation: CASGPQGGYYEQYF.

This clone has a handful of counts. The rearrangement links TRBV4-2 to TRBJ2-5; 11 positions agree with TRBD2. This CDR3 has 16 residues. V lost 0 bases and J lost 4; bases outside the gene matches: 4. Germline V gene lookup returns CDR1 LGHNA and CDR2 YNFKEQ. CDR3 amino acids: CASSQDYLAGGETQYF. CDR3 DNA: TGTGCCAGCAGCCAAGATTACCTAGCGGGAGGAGAGACCCAGTACTTC.

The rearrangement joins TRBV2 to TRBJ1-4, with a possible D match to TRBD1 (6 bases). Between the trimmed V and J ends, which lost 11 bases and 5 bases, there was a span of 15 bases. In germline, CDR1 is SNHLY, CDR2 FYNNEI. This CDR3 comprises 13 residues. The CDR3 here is CASNRERNEKLFF. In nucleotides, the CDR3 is TGTGCCTCAAACAGGGAACGAAATGAAAAACTGTTTTTT.

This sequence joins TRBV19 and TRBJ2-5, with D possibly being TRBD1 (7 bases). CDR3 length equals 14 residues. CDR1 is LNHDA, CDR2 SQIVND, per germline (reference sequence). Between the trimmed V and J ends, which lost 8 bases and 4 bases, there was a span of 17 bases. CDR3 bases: TGTGCCAGTTCTAGGAGGGACAGCCGAGAGACCCAGTACTTC. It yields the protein CASSRRDSRETQYF.

CDR3 loop: CASLSNTINTIYF. DNA of the CDR3: TGTGCCAGCCTTTCGAACACTATAAACACCATATATTTT. The J gene is TRBJ1-3, the V gene TRBV6-5; no firm D call. V was shortened by 8 bases and J by 6 bases, with 14 bases between the two germline ends. The germline gives CDR1 MNHEY, CDR2 SVGAGI. The CDR3 is made up of 13 amino acids.

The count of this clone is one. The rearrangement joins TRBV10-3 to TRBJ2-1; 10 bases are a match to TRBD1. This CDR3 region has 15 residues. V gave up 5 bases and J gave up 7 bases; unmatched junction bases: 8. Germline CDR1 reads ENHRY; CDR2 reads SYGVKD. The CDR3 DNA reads TGTGCCATCAGTCCGGGACAGGGGCAAGGAAATGAGCAGTTCTTC. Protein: CAISPGQGQGNEQFF.

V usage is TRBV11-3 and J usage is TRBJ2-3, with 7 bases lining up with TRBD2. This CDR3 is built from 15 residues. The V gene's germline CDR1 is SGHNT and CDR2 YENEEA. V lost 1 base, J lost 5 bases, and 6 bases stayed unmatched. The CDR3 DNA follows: TGTGCCAGCAGCTTAGGGGGGGGTGTGCTAGATACGCAGTATTTT. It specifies CASSLGGGVLDTQYF.

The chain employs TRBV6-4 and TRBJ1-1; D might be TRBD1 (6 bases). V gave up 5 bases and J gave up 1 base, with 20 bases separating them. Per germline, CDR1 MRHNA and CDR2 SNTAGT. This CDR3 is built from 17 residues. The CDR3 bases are TGTGCCAGCAGTAAGGGGGTCGGGAGGGGATGGAACACTGAAGCTTTCTTT. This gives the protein CASSKGVGRGWNTEAFF.

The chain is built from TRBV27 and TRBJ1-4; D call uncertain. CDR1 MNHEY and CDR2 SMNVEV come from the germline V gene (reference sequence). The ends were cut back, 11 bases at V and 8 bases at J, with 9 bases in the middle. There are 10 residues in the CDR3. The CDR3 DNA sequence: TGTGCCTGGTCGGGGGAAAAACTGTTTTTT. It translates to CAWSGEKLFF.

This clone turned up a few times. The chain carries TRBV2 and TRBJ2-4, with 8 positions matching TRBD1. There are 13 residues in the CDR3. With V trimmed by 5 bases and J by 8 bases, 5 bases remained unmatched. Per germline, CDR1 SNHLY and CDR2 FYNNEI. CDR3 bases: TGTGCCAGCAGTTTACAGGGGGTTGACATTCAGTACTTC. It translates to CASSLQGVDIQYF.

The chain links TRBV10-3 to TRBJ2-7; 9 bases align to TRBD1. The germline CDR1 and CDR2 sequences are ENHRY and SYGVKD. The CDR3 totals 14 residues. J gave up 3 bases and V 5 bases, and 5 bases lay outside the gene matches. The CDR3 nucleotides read TGTGCCATCAGTCGGACAGGGGATCGCTACGAGCAGTACTTC. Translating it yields CAISRTGDRYEQYF.

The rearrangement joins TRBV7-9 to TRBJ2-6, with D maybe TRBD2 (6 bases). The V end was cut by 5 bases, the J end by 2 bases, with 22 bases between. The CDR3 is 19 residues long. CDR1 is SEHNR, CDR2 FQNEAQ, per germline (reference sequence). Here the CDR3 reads CASSPRPAGNEAGANVLTF. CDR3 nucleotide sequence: TGTGCCAGCAGCCCCCGCCCGGCGGGAAATGAAGCTGGGGCCAACGTCCTGACTTTC.